These T cell receptor beta chains were read from a single sample in a study of identical twins. A single record per CDR3 protein comes from TCRdb applying MiXCR to the 5' RACE reads. Of 500,000 to 550,000 distinct CDR3 sequences in the sample, about a fifth were seen once. The data also belong to a second study, concerning yellow fever vaccine responses in identical twins.

The sample was CD4+ T cells sorted from blood. Receptors originate from a woman between 18 and 29 years old in good health. The CDR3 runs from the conserved cysteine through the conserved F or W. The D gene is left open where the match is weak. Some rows have no size entry. The others give once, few or many, or a class for an expanded clone.

abundance	d_gene	v_gene	j_gene	CDR3nt	CDR3aa
.	.	TRBV20-1	TRBJ1-1	TGCAGTGCTAGTTTACAGTACACTGAAGCTTTCTTT	CSASLQYTEAFF
.	.	TRBV7-8	TRBJ2-7	TGTGCCAGCAGCACAGGACTGCAGTACGAGCAGTACTTC	CASSTGLQYEQYF
once	TRBD2	TRBV6-1	TRBJ2-7	TGTGCCAGCAGCGGACACCGGACTAGCGGGGCCTACGAGCAGTACTTC	CASSGHRTSGAYEQYF
.	.	TRBV3-1	TRBJ1-2	TGTGCCAGCAGCCAAGGGATCGGCTACACCTTC	CASSQGIGYTF
.	.	TRBV27	TRBJ2-1	TGTGCCAGCAGTTCCACAGGGGGGGTTCGTGAGCAGTTCTTC	CASSSTGGVREQFF
.	.	TRBV6-5	TRBJ2-3	TGTGCCAGCAGTTACTCGGGGACTAGCACAGATACGCAGTATTTT	CASSYSGTSTDTQYF
few	.	TRBV6-1	TRBJ1-2	TGTGCCAGCAGGCAGGGAGCGAACTATGGCTACACCTTC	CASRQGANYGYTF
.	.	TRBV4-2	TRBJ2-3	TGTGCCAGCAGCCAAAGACTCGGGACGGATACGCAGTATTTT	CASSQRLGTDTQYF
.	.	TRBV7-2	TRBJ1-6	TGTGCCAGCAGCTTAGACAGGACGGGTAATTCACCCCTCCACTTT	CASSLDRTGNSPLHF
few	.	TRBV20-1	TRBJ2-1	TGCAGTGCTATCGCGGCCGGCCTGAGCTCCTACAATGAGCAGTTCTTC	CSAIAAGLSSYNEQFF
.	.	TRBV10-1	TRBJ2-7	TGCGCCAGCAGTGAGTCGATGGGCCTACTTAGCGAGCAGTACTTC	CASSESMGLLSEQYF
.	TRBD2	TRBV19	TRBJ2-2	TGTGCCAGTAGTATAGATGCACTAGCGGGAAGAACCGGGGAGCTGTTTTTT	CASSIDALAGRTGELFF
few	.	TRBV7-9	TRBJ2-5	TGTGCCAGCAGCTTACCATCCTACGCCGGTGAGACCCAGTACTTC	CASSLPSYAGETQYF
.	.	TRBV5-1	TRBJ1-6	TGCGCCAGCAGCTCCCAGGCTGGTGGTTCACCCCTCCACTTT	CASSSQAGGSPLHF
.	TRBD1	TRBV3-1	TRBJ1-1	TGTGCCAGCAGCCAAGGGACAGGGGGCACTGAAGCTTTCTTT	CASSQGTGGTEAFF
.	TRBD1	TRBV7-9	TRBJ1-4	TGTGCCAGCAGCGAAGGACAGGCCAAGGGCGAAAAACTGTTTTTT	CASSEGQAKGEKLFF
.	TRBD1	TRBV5-3	TRBJ1-5	TGTGCCAGGGTGAAGGAGGGGGCTGGCAATCAGCCCCAGCATTTT	CARVKEGAGNQPQHF
few	.	TRBV7-3	TRBJ1-1	TGTGCCAGCAGCCACCACTGGAACACTGAAGCTTTCTTT	CASSHHWNTEAFF
.	.	TRBV27	TRBJ2-7	TGTGCCAGCAGTTTCATCCGAAACCCAGCCTACGAGCAGTACTTC	CASSFIRNPAYEQYF
.	TRBD1	TRBV12-3/TRBV12-4	TRBJ1-2	TGTGCCAGCAGCCGGGGACAGGGTCACTATGGCTACACCTTC	CASSRGQGHYGYTF
.	.	TRBV6-1	TRBJ1-2	TGTGCCAGCGCGGGACGAGACTATGGCTACACCTTC	CASAGRDYGYTF